This is a list of T cell receptor beta chains from one sample in a study of shared clonotypes between healthy human individuals. The repertoire was sequenced with immunoSEQ multiplex PCR; TCRdb's copy has only in-frame clones and lacks some. The sample shows 100,000 or so clones, roughly 70% of them seen only once. The sample taken for sequencing was memory CD8+ T cells sorted from blood. Receptors originate from a woman aged 25-40 years in good health. The CDR3 runs from the conserved cysteine through the conserved F or W. Each record gives: V gene, J gene, D gene, clone size, CDR3 DNA, CDR3 protein. A D gene is named only where the DNA matches it firmly. Rows give clone size only sometimes, using once, few, many, or a class for an expanded clone.

v_call: TRBV27; j_call: TRBJ2-3; d_call: NA; clone_size: NA; cdr3_nt: TGTGCCAGCAGTTTACCCGGGGATACGCAGTATTTT; cdr3_aa: CASSLPGDTQYF
v_call: TRBV5-8; j_call: TRBJ2-3; d_call: TRBD2; clone_size: few; cdr3_nt: TGTGCCAGCAGCTTGGCTAGCGGGGGCACAGATACGCAGTATTTT; cdr3_aa: CASSLASGGTDTQYF
v_call: TRBV30; j_call: TRBJ1-6; d_call: TRBD1; clone_size: NA; cdr3_nt: TGTGCCTGGAGTGGGCCTCGGCAGGGGGTCAATTCACCCCTCCACTTT; cdr3_aa: CAWSGPRQGVNSPLHF
v_call: TRBV5-1; j_call: TRBJ2-1; d_call: TRBD2; clone_size: few; cdr3_nt: TGCGCCAGCAGCCCAACCGGGACTAGCGGGAGGAATGAGCAGTTCTTC; cdr3_aa: CASSPTGTSGRNEQFF
v_call: TRBV7-8; j_call: TRBJ2-2; d_call: NA; clone_size: NA; cdr3_nt: TGTGCCAGCAGCTTAATAGTATCCGGACCCGGGGAGCTGTTTTTT; cdr3_aa: CASSLIVSGPGELFF
v_call: TRBV27; j_call: TRBJ1-4; d_call: NA; clone_size: NA; cdr3_nt: TGTGCCAGCAGCATAGCTGGAGGGGGTGAAAAACTGTTTTTT; cdr3_aa: CASSIAGGGEKLFF
v_call: TRBV5-8; j_call: TRBJ1-5; d_call: NA; clone_size: once; cdr3_nt: TGTGCCAGCAGCTTGGGGGGAGGGAGCAATCAGCCCCAGCATTTT; cdr3_aa: CASSLGGGSNQPQHF
v_call: TRBV19; j_call: TRBJ2-2; d_call: TRBD1; clone_size: few; cdr3_nt: TGTGCCAGTACCGGGGACAGGGGTTCCGGGGAGCTGTTTTTT; cdr3_aa: CASTGDRGSGELFF
v_call: TRBV6-5; j_call: TRBJ2-7; d_call: TRBD2; clone_size: NA; cdr3_nt: TGTGCCAGCAGCCACGCGGGGGGAGGAGGCTACGAGCAGTACTTC; cdr3_aa: CASSHAGGGGYEQYF
v_call: TRBV4-1; j_call: TRBJ2-3; d_call: NA; clone_size: NA; cdr3_nt: TGCGCCAGCAGCCCGGGACTGAGCACAGATACGCAGTATTTT; cdr3_aa: CASSPGLSTDTQYF
v_call: TRBV5-1; j_call: TRBJ2-3; d_call: TRBD1; clone_size: NA; cdr3_nt: TGCGCCAGCAGCGAAGGACAGGGGATCGTCACAGATACGCAGTATTTT; cdr3_aa: CASSEGQGIVTDTQYF
v_call: TRBV7-9; j_call: TRBJ1-3; d_call: TRBD1; clone_size: many; cdr3_nt: TGTGCCAGCAGCAACCACAGGGGAACTGGAAACACCATATATTTT; cdr3_aa: CASSNHRGTGNTIYF
v_call: TRBV7-6; j_call: TRBJ2-7; d_call: NA; clone_size: NA; cdr3_nt: TGTGCCAGCAGCTTAGCGAGAACTAGCAGAATCTACGAGCAGTACTTC; cdr3_aa: CASSLARTSRIYEQYF
v_call: TRBV10-3; j_call: TRBJ1-1; d_call: TRBD1; clone_size: NA; cdr3_nt: TGTGCCATCAATTCGAGGGACAGGAGGGACACTGAAGCTTTCTTT; cdr3_aa: CAINSRDRRDTEAFF
v_call: TRBV7-9; j_call: TRBJ2-1; d_call: TRBD2; clone_size: NA; cdr3_nt: TGTGCCAGCAGCTTCAAACTATCCTCGGGAGGGCGGTACAATGAGCAGTTCTTC; cdr3_aa: CASSFKLSSGGRYNEQFF
v_call: TRBV7-9; j_call: TRBJ2-1; d_call: NA; clone_size: NA; cdr3_nt: TGTGCCAGCAGCCCACTTGGGGGGTTCGGGCAGTTCTTC; cdr3_aa: CASSPLGGFGQFF
v_call: TRBV6-6; j_call: TRBJ2-7; d_call: NA; clone_size: NA; cdr3_nt: TGTGCCAGCAGGCCAGCATCGGGACGGTCCTACGAGCAGTACTTC; cdr3_aa: CASRPASGRSYEQYF
v_call: TRBV4-2; j_call: TRBJ2-3; d_call: TRBD2; clone_size: NA; cdr3_nt: TGTGCCAGCAGCCAGACCCGGACTAGCGGGAGGCATACGGGCACAGATACGCAGTATTTT; cdr3_aa: CASSQTRTSGRHTGTDTQYF
v_call: TRBV12-5; j_call: TRBJ2-7; d_call: TRBD1; clone_size: NA; cdr3_nt: TGTGCTAGTGGTTACGGGACAGGGACCTACGAGCAGTACTTC; cdr3_aa: CASGYGTGTYEQYF
v_call: TRBV28; j_call: TRBJ2-4; d_call: NA; clone_size: NA; cdr3_nt: TGTGCCAGCAGTGATACGATGGGAAACATTCAGTACTTC; cdr3_aa: CASSDTMGNIQYF
v_call: TRBV19; j_call: TRBJ2-5; d_call: NA; clone_size: many; cdr3_nt: TGTGCCAGTAGTATCGGCTGGGGCCAAGAGACCCAGTACTTC; cdr3_aa: CASSIGWGQETQYF
v_call: TRBV18; j_call: TRBJ2-7; d_call: TRBD2; clone_size: NA; cdr3_nt: TGTGCCAGCTCACCAAGCCGGGGGGATACCTACGAGCAGTACTTC; cdr3_aa: CASSPSRGDTYEQYF
v_call: TRBV7-6; j_call: TRBJ2-7; d_call: TRBD2; clone_size: NA; cdr3_nt: TGTGCCAGCAGCTTTGCTAGCGGGAGGTTTGAGCAGTACTTC; cdr3_aa: CASSFASGRFEQYF
v_call: TRBV6-1; j_call: TRBJ2-5; d_call: NA; clone_size: NA; cdr3_nt: TGTGCCACCCGGGGGTGGCAAAAAGAGACCCAGTACTTC; cdr3_aa: CATRGWQKETQYF
v_call: TRBV21-1; j_call: TRBJ2-1; d_call: NA; clone_size: NA; cdr3_nt: TGTGCCAGCAGCAAAGGCGAGGAAGGAGGCCACGACTTCCCCAATGAGCAGTTCTTC; cdr3_aa: CASSKGEEGGHDFPNEQFF
v_call: TRBV28; j_call: TRBJ1-1; d_call: NA; clone_size: NA; cdr3_nt: TGTGCCAGCAGCCCCTCCTTCAGCTTTTGTTGCACTGAAGCTTTCTTT; cdr3_aa: CASSPSFSFCCTEAFF
v_call: TRBV2; j_call: TRBJ1-2; d_call: NA; clone_size: many; cdr3_nt: TGTGCCAGCAGTGATGCGGCGGGCCCGGGGGCGAGCTATGGCTACACCTTC; cdr3_aa: CASSDAAGPGASYGYTF
v_call: TRBV5-6; j_call: TRBJ1-2; d_call: NA; clone_size: few; cdr3_nt: TGTGCCAGCAGCTTCTACATGGGTGGCTACACCTTC; cdr3_aa: CASSFYMGGYTF
v_call: TRBV27; j_call: TRBJ2-2; d_call: NA; clone_size: NA; cdr3_nt: TGTGCCAGCAGTCTATCTAAGACCGCGAACACCGGGGAGCTGTTTTTT; cdr3_aa: CASSLSKTANTGELFF
v_call: TRBV14; j_call: TRBJ2-1; d_call: NA; clone_size: NA; cdr3_nt: TGTGCCAGCAGCCAATATTCAATCCATGAGCAGTTCTTC; cdr3_aa: CASSQYSIHEQFF
v_call: TRBV19; j_call: TRBJ1-5; d_call: NA; clone_size: few; cdr3_nt: TGTGCCAGTACCCCGGGGGGCGTCCAGCCCCAGCATTTT; cdr3_aa: CASTPGGVQPQHF
v_call: TRBV28; j_call: TRBJ1-1; d_call: NA; clone_size: NA; cdr3_nt: TGTGCCAGCAGTCCTTGGCTCGCGGTTAGGACTGAAGCTTTCTTT; cdr3_aa: CASSPWLAVRTEAFF
v_call: TRBV5-1; j_call: TRBJ1-1; d_call: TRBD1; clone_size: NA; cdr3_nt: TGCGCCAGCAGCTGGACAGGCAGGGACACTGAAGCTTTCTTT; cdr3_aa: CASSWTGRDTEAFF
v_call: TRBV19; j_call: TRBJ1-5; d_call: TRBD1; clone_size: NA; cdr3_nt: TGTGCCAGTAGTATCGGGCAGGGGGGACAGCCCCAGCATTTT; cdr3_aa: CASSIGQGGQPQHF
v_call: TRBV14; j_call: TRBJ1-2; d_call: NA; clone_size: many; cdr3_nt: TGTGCCAGCAGCCAGATGGGTGGGCGCTACACCTTC; cdr3_aa: CASSQMGGRYTF
v_call: TRBV6-1; j_call: TRBJ1-5; d_call: NA; clone_size: NA; cdr3_nt: TGTGCCAGCAGTGAAGAGGCAGGGGGCAATCAGCCCCAGCATTTT; cdr3_aa: CASSEEAGGNQPQHF
v_call: TRBV7-2; j_call: TRBJ2-1; d_call: NA; clone_size: NA; cdr3_nt: TGTGCCAGCAGCTTGGAACAGGGTGGGGTTAATGAGCAGTTCTTC; cdr3_aa: CASSLEQGGVNEQFF
v_call: TRBV28; j_call: TRBJ1-1; d_call: NA; clone_size: NA; cdr3_nt: TGTGCCAGCAGTTTACCAGATCTGAACACTGAAGCTTTCTTT; cdr3_aa: CASSLPDLNTEAFF
v_call: TRBV19; j_call: TRBJ2-7; d_call: NA; clone_size: few; cdr3_nt: TGTGCCAGTAGTGGGGAGCGAGGGCCGGGGGAGCAGTACTTC; cdr3_aa: CASSGERGPGEQYF
v_call: TRBV30; j_call: TRBJ2-1; d_call: NA; clone_size: NA; cdr3_nt: TGTGCCTGGAGCACAGGGATGTTGAATGAGCAGTTCTTC; cdr3_aa: CAWSTGMLNEQFF
v_call: TRBV2; j_call: TRBJ2-7; d_call: TRBD2; clone_size: many; cdr3_nt: TGTGCCAGCAGTGCGGGACTAGCGGGCTTCCGGGCCGAGCAGTACTTC; cdr3_aa: CASSAGLAGFRAEQYF
v_call: TRBV28; j_call: TRBJ2-5; d_call: NA; clone_size: NA; cdr3_nt: TGTGCCAGCAGCAGCAACAGGGAGTCGGAGCAAGAGACCCAGTACTTC; cdr3_aa: CASSSNRESEQETQYF
v_call: TRBV6-4; j_call: TRBJ2-3; d_call: NA; clone_size: few; cdr3_nt: TGTGCCAGCAGTCCGTCGGAGCGCGATACGCAGTATTTT; cdr3_aa: CASSPSERDTQYF
v_call: TRBV15; j_call: TRBJ2-7; d_call: TRBD1; clone_size: NA; cdr3_nt: TGTGCCACCAGCGGCAACCAGGGACAGGGGTACGAGCAGTACTTC; cdr3_aa: CATSGNQGQGYEQYF
v_call: TRBV5-8; j_call: TRBJ2-5; d_call: NA; clone_size: NA; cdr3_nt: TGTGCCAGCAGTCGACAGTCTCAAGAGACCCAGTACTTC; cdr3_aa: CASSRQSQETQYF
v_call: TRBV6-1; j_call: TRBJ1-1; d_call: NA; clone_size: few; cdr3_nt: TGTGCCAGCAGTTCCTTGACTGAAGCTTTCTTT; cdr3_aa: CASSSLTEAFF
v_call: TRBV11-3; j_call: TRBJ2-2; d_call: NA; clone_size: NA; cdr3_nt: TGTGCCAGCAGCTTAGCCGGGTATGCGAACACCGGGGAGCTGTTTTTT; cdr3_aa: CASSLAGYANTGELFF
v_call: TRBV5-4; j_call: TRBJ2-1; d_call: NA; clone_size: NA; cdr3_nt: TGTGCCAGCAGCTTTGACTTCACAGCGCCTAATGAGCAGTTCTTC; cdr3_aa: CASSFDFTAPNEQFF
v_call: TRBV15; j_call: TRBJ2-7; d_call: TRBD2; clone_size: NA; cdr3_nt: TGTGCCACCAGCCAAGGGACGAGCGGGAACTACGAGCAGTACTTC; cdr3_aa: CATSQGTSGNYEQYF
v_call: TRBV27; j_call: TRBJ2-1; d_call: NA; clone_size: NA; cdr3_nt: TGTGCCAGCAGTTTCGGGGTAAGCTCCTACAATGAGCAGTTCTTC; cdr3_aa: CASSFGVSSYNEQFF